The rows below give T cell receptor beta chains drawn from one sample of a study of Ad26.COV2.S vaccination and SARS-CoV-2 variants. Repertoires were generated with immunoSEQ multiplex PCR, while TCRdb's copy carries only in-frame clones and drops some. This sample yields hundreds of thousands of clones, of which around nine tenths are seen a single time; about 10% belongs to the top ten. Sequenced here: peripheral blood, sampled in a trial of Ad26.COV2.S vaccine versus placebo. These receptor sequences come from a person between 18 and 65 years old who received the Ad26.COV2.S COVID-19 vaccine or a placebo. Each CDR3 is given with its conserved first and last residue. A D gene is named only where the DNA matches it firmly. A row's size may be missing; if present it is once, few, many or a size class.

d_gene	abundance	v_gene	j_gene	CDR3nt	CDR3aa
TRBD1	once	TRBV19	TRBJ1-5	TGTGCCAGTAGGGGACAGGCAAATAGCAATCAGCCCCAGCATTTT	CASRGQANSNQPQHF
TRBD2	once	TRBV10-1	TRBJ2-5	TGCGCCAGCAGTGTGTCGGTTCGGCTAGCGGGAAAAGAGACCCAGTACTTC	CASSVSVRLAGKETQYF
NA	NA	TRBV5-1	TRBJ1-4	TGCGCCAGCAGCTTCTCCGACTATAATGAAAAACTGTTTTTT	CASSFSDYNEKLFF
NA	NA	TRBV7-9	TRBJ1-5	TGTGCCAGCAGCTTAGTGGCAGATAGCAATCAGCCCCAGCATTTT	CASSLVADSNQPQHF
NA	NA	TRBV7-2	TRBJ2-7	TGTGCCAGCAGCTTAGGCAGTTCTATAGCCTACGAGCAGTACTTC	CASSLGSSIAYEQYF
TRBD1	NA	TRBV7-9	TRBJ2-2	TGTGCCAGCAGCTCGCAGACAGGGCGGACCGGGGAGCTGTTTTTT	CASSSQTGRTGELFF
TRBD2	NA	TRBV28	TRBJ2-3	TGTGCCAGCAGTTTTAGCGGGGCAAGCACAGATACGCAGTATTTT	CASSFSGASTDTQYF
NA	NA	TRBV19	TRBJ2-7	TGTGCCAGTAAGGATAGCGTCGCCTACGAGCAGTACTTC	CASKDSVAYEQYF
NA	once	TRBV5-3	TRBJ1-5	TGTGCCAGAAGCTTCTCATGGGTCAGCAATCAGCCCCAGCATTTT	CARSFSWVSNQPQHF
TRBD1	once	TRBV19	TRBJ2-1	TGTGCCAGTAGTCTCAGGAACAGGGGGTATGAGCAGTTCTTC	CASSLRNRGYEQFF
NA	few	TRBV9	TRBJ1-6	TGTGCCAGCAGCTACACCCTAACTAATTCACCCCTCCACTTT	CASSYTLTNSPLHF
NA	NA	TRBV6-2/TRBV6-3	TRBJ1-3	TGTGCCAGCAGTTACTCTCGCAGCACCATATATTTT	CASSYSRSTIYF
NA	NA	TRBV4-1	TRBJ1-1	TGCGCCAGCAGCCAGGGTCGGGGGGGCCCTGAAGCTTTCTTT	CASSQGRGGPEAFF
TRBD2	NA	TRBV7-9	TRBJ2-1	TGTGCCAGCAGCAGACCGGGACTAGCGGGAGATGAGCAGTTCTTC	CASSRPGLAGDEQFF
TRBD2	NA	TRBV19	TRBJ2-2	TGTGCCAGTAGTATAAGCCTAGCGGCTGCCAACACCGGGGAGCTGTTTTTT	CASSISLAAANTGELFF
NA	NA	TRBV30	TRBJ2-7	TGTGCCTGGAGTGTAGGGGTCTGGGGGGGCCTGAACGAGCAGTACTTC	CAWSVGVWGGLNEQYF
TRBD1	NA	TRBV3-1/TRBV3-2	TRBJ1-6	TGTGCCAGCAGCCAAGAAGACAGGGGCTTGGCCTATAATTCACCCCTCCACTTT	CASSQEDRGLAYNSPLHF
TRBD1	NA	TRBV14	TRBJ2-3	TGTGCCAGCAGCCCAGGGGGACGGCAGTATTTT	CASSPGGRQYF
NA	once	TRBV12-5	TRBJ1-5	TGTGCTAGTGGTTTGGGGGGTGCCCAGCCCCAGCATTTT	CASGLGGAQPQHF
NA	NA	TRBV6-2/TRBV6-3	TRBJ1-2	TGTGCCAGCAGTTACATGGGGAGATATGGCTACACCTTC	CASSYMGRYGYTF
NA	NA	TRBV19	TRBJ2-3	TGTGCCGCCCTGACCGGGGTTGGCCCTACAGATACGCAGTATTTT	CAALTGVGPTDTQYF
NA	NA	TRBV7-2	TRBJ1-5	TGTGCCAGCAGCCACCCCGCCCAGTTCGGGGCCTATAGCAATCAGCCCCAGCATTTT	CASSHPAQFGAYSNQPQHF
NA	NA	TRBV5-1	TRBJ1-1	TGCGCCAGCAGCTTGGGGACGAACACTGAAGCTTTCTTT	CASSLGTNTEAFF
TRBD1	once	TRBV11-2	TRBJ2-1	TGTGCCAGCAGCCGGGGACAGACCTTATACAATGAGCAGTTCTTC	CASSRGQTLYNEQFF
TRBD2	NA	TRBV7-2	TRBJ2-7	TGTGCCAGCAGCTCTAGCGGGAGCTCCTACGAGCAGTACTTC	CASSSSGSSYEQYF
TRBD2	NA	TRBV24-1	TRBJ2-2	TGTGCCACCAGTGAGGAACCGGGACTAGCGGGAGGGCGGAGCGGGGAGCTGTTTTTT	CATSEEPGLAGGRSGELFF
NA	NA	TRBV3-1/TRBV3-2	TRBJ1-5	TGTGCCCGCAGTCGGGGGGGGGAGGTACAGCCCCAGCATTTT	CARSRGGEVQPQHF
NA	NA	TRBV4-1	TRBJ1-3	TGCGCCAGCAGCCAGCTTTTCGGGGAAGGAAACACCATATATTTT	CASSQLFGEGNTIYF
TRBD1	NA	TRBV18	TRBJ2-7	TGTGCCAGCTCACCGGGGACAGGGGCCGCCTACGAGCAGTACTTC	CASSPGTGAAYEQYF
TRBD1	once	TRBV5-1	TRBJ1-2	TGCGCCAGCAGCCTTGAGACAGGGCGAGGCTACACCTTC	CASSLETGRGYTF
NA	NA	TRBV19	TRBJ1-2	TGTGCCAGTAGCGGCAGATCTAACTATGGCTACACCTTC	CASSGRSNYGYTF
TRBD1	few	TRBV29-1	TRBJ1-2	TGCAGCGTTAGGACAGGGGGAAACTATGGCTACACCTTC	CSVRTGGNYGYTF
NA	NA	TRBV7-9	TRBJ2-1	TGTGCCAGAGGGGGCACTGGGGGGAACGAGCAGTTCTTC	CARGGTGGNEQFF
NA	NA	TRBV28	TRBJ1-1	TGTGCCAGCAGTCCCCCCAGGGTGAACACTGAAGCTTTCTTT	CASSPPRVNTEAFF
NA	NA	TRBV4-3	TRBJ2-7	TGCGCCAGCAGTCTAAAGTCCGGTTACACTACCTACGAGCAGTACTTC	CASSLKSGYTTYEQYF
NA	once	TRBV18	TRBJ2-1	TGTGCCAGCTCACCTGATGGGGGCCATGAGCAGTTCTTC	CASSPDGGHEQFF
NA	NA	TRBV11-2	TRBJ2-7	TGTGCCAGCAGCTTAGGTCAGAGCTCCTACGAGCAGTACTTC	CASSLGQSSYEQYF
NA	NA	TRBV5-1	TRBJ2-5	TGCGCCAGCAGCCGCCTCATTGGGCGCCAAGAGACCCAGTACTTC	CASSRLIGRQETQYF
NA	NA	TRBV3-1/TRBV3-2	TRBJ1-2	TGTGCCAGCAGCCACGCTTGGGAGTACACCTTC	CASSHAWEYTF
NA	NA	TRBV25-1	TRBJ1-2	TGTGCCAGCAGAGCCGGGGCTCTAGGAGGCTACACCTTC	CASRAGALGGYTF
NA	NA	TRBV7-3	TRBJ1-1	TGTGCCAGCAGCTGGGGAAATTTCCGGGACGGGACTGAAGCTTTCTTT	CASSWGNFRDGTEAFF
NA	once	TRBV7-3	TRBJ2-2	TGTGCCAGCAGCTATCTGGAGCGAACCGGGGAGCTGTTTTTT	CASSYLERTGELFF
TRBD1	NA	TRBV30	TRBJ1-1	TGTGCCTGGAGTGGTAGGGGGCGCATGAACACTGAAGCTTTCTTT	CAWSGRGRMNTEAFF
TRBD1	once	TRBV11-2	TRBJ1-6	TGTGCCAGCAGCTCACAGGGGTCGGCTAATTCACCCCTCCACTTT	CASSSQGSANSPLHF
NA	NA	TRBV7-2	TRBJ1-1	TGTGCCAGCAGCCCTCGGACGCTTAACACTGAAGCTTTCTTT	CASSPRTLNTEAFF
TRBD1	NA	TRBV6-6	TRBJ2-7	TGTGCCAGCAGTCAACCGGGACAGGGGGCAGTCGAGCAGTACTTC	CASSQPGQGAVEQYF
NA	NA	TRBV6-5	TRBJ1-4	TGTGCCAGCAGTTACTCAGTGCTGGGAAATGAAAAACTGTTTTTT	CASSYSVLGNEKLFF
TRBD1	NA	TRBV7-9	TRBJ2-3	TGTGCCAGCAGCCTAGGACAGGGGAGAGATACGCAGTATTTT	CASSLGQGRDTQYF
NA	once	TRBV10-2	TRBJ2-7	TGCGCCACCGGGGTGGACTACGAGCAGTACTTC	CATGVDYEQYF
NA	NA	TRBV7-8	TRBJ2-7	TGTGCCAGCAGCGTCGTGCGGGACAGACCCTACGAGCAGTACTTC	CASSVVRDRPYEQYF
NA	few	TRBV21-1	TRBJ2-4	TGTGCCAGAGATGAGAGGACACACAAAAACATTCAGTACTTC	CARDERTHKNIQYF
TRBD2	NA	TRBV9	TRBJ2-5	TGTGCCAGCAGCCCAGGGACTAGCGGGCTAACACAAGAGACCCAGTACTTC	CASSPGTSGLTQETQYF
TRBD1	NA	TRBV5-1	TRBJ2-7	TGCGCCAGCAGCGTTTCGACAGGGGGGAGCTACGAGCAGTACTTC	CASSVSTGGSYEQYF
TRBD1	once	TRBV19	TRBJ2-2	TGTGCCAGTAGTATAGGGGACAGGGGGAGACACACCGGGGAGCTGTTTTTT	CASSIGDRGRHTGELFF
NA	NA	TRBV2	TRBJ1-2	TGTGCCAGCAGTATGACCAACTATGGCTACACCTTC	CASSMTNYGYTF
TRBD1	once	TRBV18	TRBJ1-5	TGTGCCAGCACCGGTGACAGGGCACAGCCCCAGCATTTT	CASTGDRAQPQHF